A selection of T cell receptor beta chains follows, all from one sample in a study of T cell responses to AZD1222 COVID-19 vaccine. TCRdb keeps only in-frame clones here, not all; method: immunoSEQ multiplex PCR. The data show fewer than 200,000 clones, around 90% seen once. Sequencing used peripheral blood, obtained 28 days after the second dose of the MenACWY control vaccine. These receptors were obtained from an adult who received the MenACWY meningococcal vaccine as a control. Each CDR3 is given with its conserved first and last residue. D genes are given only for firm matches. Rows may omit the clone size; those that give it use once, few, many or a size class.

TRBJ1-2 | TRBV7-2 | NA | NA | TGTGCCAGCAGCTTACAGGGGACCTCCTATGGCTACACCTTC | CASSLQGTSYGYTF
TRBJ1-2 | TRBV2 | NA | NA | TGTGCCAGCAGTGGAGGAGATGGCCGCGGCTACACCTTC | CASSGGDGRGYTF
TRBJ1-2 | TRBV6-2/TRBV6-3 | TRBD1 | once | TGTGCCAGCAGTTACCCACCTCGGACAGGAGGCTATGGCTACACCTTC | CASSYPPRTGGYGYTF
TRBJ1-1 | TRBV30 | NA | NA | TGTGCCTGGACGGGTAACACGAACACTGAAGCTTTCTTT | CAWTGNTNTEAFF
TRBJ2-7 | TRBV11-1 | TRBD1 | NA | TGTGCCAGCAGTCACAGGGGGCGAACCTACGAGCAGTACTTC | CASSHRGRTYEQYF
TRBJ2-7 | TRBV24-1 | NA | NA | TGTGCCACCCAGAGAGGTGGGTGGGGCGAGCAGTACTTC | CATQRGGWGEQYF
TRBJ1-1 | TRBV2 | NA | NA | TGTGCCAGCACTCTCTCAGGGGTGGTCACTGAAGCTTTCTTT | CASTLSGVVTEAFF
TRBJ1-1 | TRBV28 | NA | few | TGTGCCAGCAGTTTTATGAACACTGAAGCTTTCTTT | CASSFMNTEAFF
TRBJ1-5 | TRBV5-8 | NA | NA | TGTGCCAGCAGCCCCGGGACACCTAGCAATCAGCCCCAGCATTTT | CASSPGTPSNQPQHF
TRBJ1-6 | TRBV7-9 | NA | NA | TGTGCCAGCAGTACTACAGGGATTAATTCACCCCTCCACTTT | CASSTTGINSPLHF
TRBJ1-2 | TRBV5-5 | NA | NA | TGTGCCAGCAGCGCCCGAGGTGGCTACACCTTC | CASSARGGYTF
TRBJ2-2 | TRBV5-1 | TRBD2 | NA | TGCGCCAGCAGCTTCCCTAGCGGGACGGGCACCGGGGAGCTGTTTTTT | CASSFPSGTGTGELFF
TRBJ2-2 | TRBV2 | TRBD2 | NA | TGTGCCAGCACGGGACTAGCTTACACCGGGGAGCTGTTTTTT | CASTGLAYTGELFF
TRBJ1-5 | TRBV5-8 | NA | NA | TGTGCCAGCAGCCCTCGGACGGGGGGCAATCAGCCCCAGCATTTT | CASSPRTGGNQPQHF
TRBJ2-7 | TRBV7-8 | NA | NA | TGTGCCAGCAGCTCGCACGAGCAGTACTTC | CASSSHEQYF
TRBJ1-6 | TRBV9 | NA | NA | TGTGCCAGCAGCGTTGAAGGGGGAGGTCGATCACCCCTCCACTTT | CASSVEGGGRSPLHF
TRBJ2-3 | TRBV21-1 | NA | NA | TGTGCCAGCAGCATCCGAGCAGGGGGTACAGATACGCAGTATTTT | CASSIRAGGTDTQYF
TRBJ1-1 | TRBV28 | NA | NA | TGTGCCAGCAGTTTAGGAGGTTCCGTAGGTATAGCTTTCTTT | CASSLGGSVGIAFF
TRBJ2-1 | TRBV11-3 | TRBD2 | NA | TGTGCCAGCAGCCCCCTAGCGGGAGTATGGAATGAGCAGTTCTTC | CASSPLAGVWNEQFF
TRBJ1-4 | TRBV30 | NA | NA | TGTGCCTGGAGTCAGGGGAGTTTAGAAGAGAAACTGTTTTTT | CAWSQGSLEEKLFF
TRBJ2-1 | TRBV7-9 | TRBD2 | NA | TGTGCCAGCAGCCCAGGAAACTTAGCGGGAAGGAGAACCTACAATGAGCAGTTCTTC | CASSPGNLAGRRTYNEQFF
TRBJ1-5 | TRBV28 | NA | NA | TGTGCCAGCAGTTTCCCACAGGGCAAGCCCCAGCATTTT | CASSFPQGKPQHF
TRBJ1-4 | TRBV10-3 | NA | NA | TGTGCCATCAGTGAGGGACAGCAGAATGAAAAACTGTTTTTT | CAISEGQQNEKLFF
TRBJ2-7 | TRBV27 | TRBD1 | NA | TGTGCCAGCAGTCTAACAGGGGGGTACGAGCAGTACTTC | CASSLTGGYEQYF
TRBJ2-1 | TRBV7-6 | TRBD2 | NA | TGTGCCAGCAGCTTAGGCCCTCTGGGTGGCGGGAGGGTGAATGAGCAGTTCTTC | CASSLGPLGGGRVNEQFF
TRBJ1-4 | TRBV28 | NA | once | TGTGCCAGCAGTTTAGAAGGGCGAGGTAATGAAAAACTGTTTTTT | CASSLEGRGNEKLFF
TRBJ2-7 | TRBV3-1/TRBV3-2 | NA | NA | TGTGCCAGCAGCCTCTACTACGAGCAGTACTTC | CASSLYYEQYF
TRBJ1-1 | TRBV2 | TRBD1 | NA | TGTGCCAGCAGGGGGACAGCGAGTTGGGTTTTCTTT | CASRGTASWVFF
TRBJ2-7 | TRBV6-2/TRBV6-3 | NA | NA | TGTGCCAGCAGCCGGGCGAGTTGGTCCTACGAGCAGTACTTC | CASSRASWSYEQYF
TRBJ2-3 | TRBV4-2 | TRBD2 | once | TGTGCCAGCAGCCAATCGGGACTAGCGGGTAGCTGGGATACGCAGTATTTT | CASSQSGLAGSWDTQYF
TRBJ2-4 | TRBV7-2 | TRBD2 | NA | TGTGCCAGCAGCACAGGACTAGCAGCTTTAAACATTCAGTACTTC | CASSTGLAALNIQYF